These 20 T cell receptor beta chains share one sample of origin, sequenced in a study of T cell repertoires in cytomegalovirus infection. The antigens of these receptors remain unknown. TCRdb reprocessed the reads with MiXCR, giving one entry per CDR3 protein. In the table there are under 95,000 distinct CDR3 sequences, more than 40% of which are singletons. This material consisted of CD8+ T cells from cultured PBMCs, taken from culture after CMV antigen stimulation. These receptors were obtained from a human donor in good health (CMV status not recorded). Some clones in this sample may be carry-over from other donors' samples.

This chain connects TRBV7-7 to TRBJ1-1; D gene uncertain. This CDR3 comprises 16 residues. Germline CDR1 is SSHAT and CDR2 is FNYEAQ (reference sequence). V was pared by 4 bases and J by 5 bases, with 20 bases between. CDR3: CASSCLVFGLGTEAFF. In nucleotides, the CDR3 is TGTGCCAGCAGCTGCCTGGTATTTGGACTCGGGACTGAAGCTTTCTTT.

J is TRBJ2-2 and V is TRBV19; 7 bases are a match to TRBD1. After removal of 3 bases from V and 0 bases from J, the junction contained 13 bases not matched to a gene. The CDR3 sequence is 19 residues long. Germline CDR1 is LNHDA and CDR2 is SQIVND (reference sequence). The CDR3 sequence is CASSIMVFWDSPNTGELFF. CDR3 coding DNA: TGTGCCAGTAGTATTATGGTCTTCTGGGACAGCCCGAACACCGGGGAGCTGTTTTTT.

The CDR3 DNA is TGTGCCAGCAGCTTACTAGCGGGAACCCTCTCCTACGAGCAGTACTTC. This translates into CASSLLAGTLSYEQYF. The V and J genes are TRBV7-8 and TRBJ2-7; TRBD2 aligns across 9 bases. Germline CDR1 and CDR2: SGHVS and FQNEAQ. This CDR3 is 16 amino acids long. With 2 bases clipped from V and 0 bases from J, the junction kept 5 bases outside the gene matches.

The CDR3 DNA is TGTGCCAGCGGCACAGGGAGCGATCAGCCCCAGCATTTT. It encodes CASGTGSDQPQHF. The chain employs TRBV7-6 and TRBJ1-5; TRBD1 is a possible D gene (6 bases). This CDR3 has 13 amino acids. Germline CDR1 SGHVS, CDR2 FNYEAQ. V dropped 8 bases and J dropped 5 bases, with 13 bases sitting between them.

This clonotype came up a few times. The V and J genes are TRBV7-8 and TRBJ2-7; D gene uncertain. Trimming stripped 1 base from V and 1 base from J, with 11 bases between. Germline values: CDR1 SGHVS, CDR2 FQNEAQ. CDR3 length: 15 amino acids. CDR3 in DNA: TGTGCCAGCAGCTTAGGGCAGGTGGGGTCCTACGAGCAGTACTTC. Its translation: CASSLGQVGSYEQYF. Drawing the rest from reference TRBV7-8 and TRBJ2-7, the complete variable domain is GAGVSQSPRYKVAKRGQDVALRCDPISGHVSLFWYQQALGQGPEFLTYFQNEAQLDKSGLPSDRFFAERPEGSVSTLKIQRTQQEDSAVYLCASSLGQVGSYEQYFGPGTRLTVT.

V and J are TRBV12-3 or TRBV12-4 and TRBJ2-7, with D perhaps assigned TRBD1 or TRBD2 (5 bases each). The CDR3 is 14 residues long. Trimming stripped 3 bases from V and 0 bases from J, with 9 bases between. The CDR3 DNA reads TGTGCCAGCAGTTTGGGGGTGGGCTCCTACGAGCAGTACTTC. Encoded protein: CASSLGVGSYEQYF.

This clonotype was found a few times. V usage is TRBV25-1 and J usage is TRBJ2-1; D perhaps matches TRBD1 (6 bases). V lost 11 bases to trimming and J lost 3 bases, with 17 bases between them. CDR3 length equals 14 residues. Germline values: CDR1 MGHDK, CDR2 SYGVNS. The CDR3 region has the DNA TGTGCCGCCTCAAACAGGGCGAACTACAATGAGCAGTTCTTC. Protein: CAASNRANYNEQFF.

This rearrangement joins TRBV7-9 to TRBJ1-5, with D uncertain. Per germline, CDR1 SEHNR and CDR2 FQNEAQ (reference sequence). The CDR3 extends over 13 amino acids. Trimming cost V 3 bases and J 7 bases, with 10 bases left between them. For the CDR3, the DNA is TGTGCCAGCAGCTTGAACGCCGACCAGCCCCAGCATTTT. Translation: CASSLNADQPQHF.

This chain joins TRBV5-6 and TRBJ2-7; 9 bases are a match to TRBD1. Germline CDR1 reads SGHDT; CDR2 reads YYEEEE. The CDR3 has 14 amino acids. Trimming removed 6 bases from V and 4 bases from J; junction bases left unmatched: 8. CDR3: CASMLQGARYEQYF. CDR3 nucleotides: TGTGCCAGCATGCTACAGGGGGCGCGGTACGAGCAGTACTTC. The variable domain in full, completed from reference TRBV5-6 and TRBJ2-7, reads DAGVTQSPTHLIKTRGQQVTLRCSPKSGHDTVSWYQQALGQGPQFIFQYYEEEERQRGNFPDRFSGHQFPNYSSELNVNALLLGDSALYLCASMLQGARYEQYFGPGTRLTVT.

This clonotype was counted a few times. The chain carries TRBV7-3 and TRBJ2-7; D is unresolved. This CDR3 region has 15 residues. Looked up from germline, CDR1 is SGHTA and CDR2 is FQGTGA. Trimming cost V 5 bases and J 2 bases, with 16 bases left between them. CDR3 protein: CASSPSGLPAYEQYF. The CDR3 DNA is TGTGCCAGCAGCCCGTCGGGCCTACCCGCCTACGAGCAGTACTTC.

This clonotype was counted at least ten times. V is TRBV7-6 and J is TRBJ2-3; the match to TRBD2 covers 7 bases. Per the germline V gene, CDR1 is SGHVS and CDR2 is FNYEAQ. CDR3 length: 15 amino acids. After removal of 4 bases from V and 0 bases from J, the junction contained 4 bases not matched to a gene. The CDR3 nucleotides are TGTGCCAGCAGCTCGGGACTATCTAGCACAGATACGCAGTATTTT. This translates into CASSSGLSSTDTQYF.

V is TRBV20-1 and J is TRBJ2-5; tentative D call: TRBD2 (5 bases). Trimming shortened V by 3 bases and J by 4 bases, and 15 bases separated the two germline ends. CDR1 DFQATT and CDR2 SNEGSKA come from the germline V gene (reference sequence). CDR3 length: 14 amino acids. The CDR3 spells CSASSLIEGETQYF. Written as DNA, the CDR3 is TGCAGTGCTAGTTCTCTAATCGAGGGAGAGACCCAGTACTTC.

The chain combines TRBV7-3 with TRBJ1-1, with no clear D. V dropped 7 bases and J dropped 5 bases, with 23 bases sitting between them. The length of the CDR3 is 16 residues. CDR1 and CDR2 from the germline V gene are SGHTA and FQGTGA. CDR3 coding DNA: TGTGCCAGCACCTGGAGCCCTCAAACCGGAGGGACTGAAGCTTTCTTT. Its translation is CASTWSPQTGGTEAFF.

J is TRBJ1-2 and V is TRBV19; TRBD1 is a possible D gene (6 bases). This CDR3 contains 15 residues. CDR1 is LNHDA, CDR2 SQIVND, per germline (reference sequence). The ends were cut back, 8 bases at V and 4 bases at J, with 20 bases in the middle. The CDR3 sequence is CASLLAGGAGYGYTF. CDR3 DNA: TGTGCCAGTCTCTTGGCCGGGGGGGCCGGCTATGGCTACACCTTC.

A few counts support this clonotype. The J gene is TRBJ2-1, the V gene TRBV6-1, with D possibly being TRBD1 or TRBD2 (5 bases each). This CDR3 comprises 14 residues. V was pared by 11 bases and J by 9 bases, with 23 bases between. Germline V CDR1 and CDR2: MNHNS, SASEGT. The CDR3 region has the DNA TGTGCCGGCCAGTGGGGGTCCCTTCGCAGTGAGCAGTTCTTC. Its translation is CAGQWGSLRSEQFF.

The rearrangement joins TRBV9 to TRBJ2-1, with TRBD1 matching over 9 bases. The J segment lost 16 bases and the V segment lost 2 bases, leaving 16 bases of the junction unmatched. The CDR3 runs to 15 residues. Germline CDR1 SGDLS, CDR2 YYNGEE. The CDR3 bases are TGTGCCAGCAGCGTCGACAGGGGGATGGGCGGGAGAGGATTCTTC. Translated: CASSVDRGMGGRGFF.

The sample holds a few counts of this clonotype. CDR3: CSATSPGPGNQPQHF. The CDR3 DNA reads as TGCAGCGCCACCTCCCCAGGACCGGGCAATCAGCCCCAGCATTTT. This chain joins TRBV20-1 and TRBJ1-5, with no clear D. This CDR3 region has 15 residues. Germline CDR1 is DFQATT and CDR2 is SNEGSKA (reference sequence).

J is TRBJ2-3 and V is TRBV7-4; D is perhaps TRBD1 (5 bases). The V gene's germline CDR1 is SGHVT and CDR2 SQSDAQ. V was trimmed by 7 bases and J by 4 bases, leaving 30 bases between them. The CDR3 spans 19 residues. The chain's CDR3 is CASTRIRGGPFEDADTQYF. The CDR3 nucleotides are TGTGCCAGCACTAGGATTAGGGGTGGACCCTTCGAGGATGCAGATACGCAGTATTTT. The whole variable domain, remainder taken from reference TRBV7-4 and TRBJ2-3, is GAGVSQSPRYKVAKRGRDVALRCDSISGHVTLYWYRQTLGQGSEVLTYSQSDAQRDKSGRPSGRFSAERPERSVSTLKIQRTEQGDSAVYLCASTRIRGGPFEDADTQYFGPGTRLTVL.

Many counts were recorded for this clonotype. CDR3 bases: TGTGCCAGCAGCTTAGCCAGGGACCTAAATTCACCCCTCCACTTT. Its protein product is CASSLARDLNSPLHF. The V and J genes are TRBV7-2 and TRBJ1-6, with D perhaps TRBD1 (5 bases). The germline V gene has CDR1 SGHTA and CDR2 FQGNSA. The CDR3 spans 15 residues. Trimming removed 0 bases from V and 7 bases from J, with 10 bases in between.

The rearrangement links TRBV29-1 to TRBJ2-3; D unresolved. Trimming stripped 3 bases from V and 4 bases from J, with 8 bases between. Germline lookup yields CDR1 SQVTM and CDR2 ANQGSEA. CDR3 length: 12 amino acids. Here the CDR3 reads CSVDSRPDTQYF. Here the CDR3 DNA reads TGCAGCGTTGACAGCAGGCCAGATACGCAGTATTTT.